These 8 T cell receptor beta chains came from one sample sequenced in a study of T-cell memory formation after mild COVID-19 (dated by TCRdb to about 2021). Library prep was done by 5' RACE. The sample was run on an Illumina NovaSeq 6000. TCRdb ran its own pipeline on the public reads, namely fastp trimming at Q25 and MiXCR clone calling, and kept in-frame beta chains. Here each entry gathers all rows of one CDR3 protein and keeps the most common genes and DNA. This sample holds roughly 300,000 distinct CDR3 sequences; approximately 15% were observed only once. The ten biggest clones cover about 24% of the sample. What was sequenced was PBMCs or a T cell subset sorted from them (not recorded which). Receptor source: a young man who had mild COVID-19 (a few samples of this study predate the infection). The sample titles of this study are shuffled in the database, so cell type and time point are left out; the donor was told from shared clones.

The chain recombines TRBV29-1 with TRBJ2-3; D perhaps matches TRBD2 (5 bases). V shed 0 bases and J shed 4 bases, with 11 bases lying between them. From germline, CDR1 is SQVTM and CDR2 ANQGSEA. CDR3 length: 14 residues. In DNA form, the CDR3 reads TGCAGCGTTGAAGATGAGGGCCCGGCAGATACGCAGTATTTT. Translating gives CSVEDEGPADTQYF.

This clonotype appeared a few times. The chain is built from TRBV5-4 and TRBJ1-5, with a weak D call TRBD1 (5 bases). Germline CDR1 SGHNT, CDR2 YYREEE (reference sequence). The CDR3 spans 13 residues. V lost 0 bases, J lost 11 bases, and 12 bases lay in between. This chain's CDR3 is CASSLDGRGAQHF. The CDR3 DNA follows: TGTGCCAGCAGCTTGGACGGCCGGGGGGCCCAGCATTTT.

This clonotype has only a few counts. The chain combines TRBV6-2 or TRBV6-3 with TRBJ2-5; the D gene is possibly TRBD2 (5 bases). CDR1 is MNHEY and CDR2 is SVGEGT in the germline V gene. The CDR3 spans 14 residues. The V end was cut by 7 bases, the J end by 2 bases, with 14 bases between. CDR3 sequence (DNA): TGTGCCAGCACCCAGAGGGCTGTACAAGAGACCCAGTACTTC. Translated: CASTQRAVQETQYF.

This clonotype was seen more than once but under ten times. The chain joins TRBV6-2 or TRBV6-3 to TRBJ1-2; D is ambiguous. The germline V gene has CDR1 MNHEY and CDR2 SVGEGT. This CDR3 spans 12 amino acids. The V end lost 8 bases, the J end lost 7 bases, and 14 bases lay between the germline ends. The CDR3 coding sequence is TGTGCCAGCGGAACTATCCTCGGTGGCTACACCTTC. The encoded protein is CASGTILGGYTF.

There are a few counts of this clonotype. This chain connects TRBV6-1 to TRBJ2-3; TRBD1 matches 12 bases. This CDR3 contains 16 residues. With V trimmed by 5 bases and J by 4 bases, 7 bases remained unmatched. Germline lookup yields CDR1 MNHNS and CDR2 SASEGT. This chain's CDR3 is CASSTRDRGLPDTQYF. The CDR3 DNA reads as TGTGCCAGCAGTACCCGGGACAGGGGGCTCCCAGATACGCAGTATTTT.

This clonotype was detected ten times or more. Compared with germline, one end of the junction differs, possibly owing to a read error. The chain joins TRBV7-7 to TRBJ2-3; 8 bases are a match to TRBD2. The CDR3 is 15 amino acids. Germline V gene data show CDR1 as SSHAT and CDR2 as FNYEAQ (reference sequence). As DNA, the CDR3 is TGTGCTAGCAGCTACGCAGCGGGGGGCACAGATACGCAGTATTTT. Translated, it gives CASSYAAGGTDTQYF.

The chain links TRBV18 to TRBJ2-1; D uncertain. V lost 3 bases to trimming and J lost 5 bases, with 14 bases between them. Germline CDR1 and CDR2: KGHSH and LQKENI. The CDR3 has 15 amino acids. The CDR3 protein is CASSPSFAGDNEQFF. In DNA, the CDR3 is TGTGCCAGCTCACCGTCATTCGCTGGAGACAATGAGCAGTTCTTC.

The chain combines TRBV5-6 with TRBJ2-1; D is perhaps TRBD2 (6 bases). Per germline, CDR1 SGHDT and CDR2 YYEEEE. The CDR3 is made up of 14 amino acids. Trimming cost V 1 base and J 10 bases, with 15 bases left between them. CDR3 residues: CASSLIAGRWEQFF. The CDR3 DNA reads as TGTGCCAGCAGCTTGATTGCGGGACGTTGGGAGCAGTTCTTC.